Reported below is one T cell receptor beta chain. Its specific antigen is unknown. No base quality values were provided; no much bigger clone lies one nucleotide off. The CDR3 covers 17 residues, taking in both the cysteine and the phenylalanine. The entry retains the CDR3 DNA only, 51 bases that are in frame from base 1. CDR1 and CDR2, looked up from the germline V gene, are KGHSH and LQKENI. V has 3 bases trimmed and J has 8 bases trimmed; junction bases matching no gene number 14. Whole blood was collected in K2EDTA tubes by collaborating institutions according to the institutions' own protocols. For TCRbeta analysis, collaborator samples were shipped as frozen whole blood, as isolated PBMCs, or as DNA extracted from either sample type. The data originate from a study of blood T cell repertoires in COVID-19 (TCRdb year 2020). In the study overall: Samples from collaborators originated in the United States, Italy and Spain and spanned both the acute and convalescent phases of COVID-19. The prospective study material was composed of cDNA or gDNA derived from T cells, B-cell-depleted T cells, or PBMCs. Subjects who had been exposed to COVID-19, were actively infected with it, or had recovered from it provided the deeply sampled blood TCRbeta repertoires that made up the dataset. The repertoires were released in a freely available public database meant as a resource for research on the immune response to SARS-CoV-2. Samples came from the ongoing ImmuneRACE study (first 160 participants) plus 1,254 subjects from 6 global collaborators. Sample metadata almost always included a de-identified subject ID, COVID-19 status, age in years and sex. Where HLA class I and class II types were available, the types were taken from metadata supplied by the sample provider, not from assay-based typing. What the work shows at the level of the full study, not this receptor alone: Clinical and demographic metadata were provided uncurated, with the amount varying by source and participant.

The immunoSEQ Assay, a bias-controlled multiplex PCR, was used to amplify TCRbeta CDR3 regions from genomic DNA. In the original analysis: Within the assay, amplification of reference gene primers was used to estimate how many nucleated cells each sample contained. To quantify the absolute abundance of each unique TCRbeta CDR3 rearrangement, sequence reads were collapsed and filtered. Productive Simpson clonality was computed per sample as the square root of Simpson's diversity index over productive rearrangements. TCRdb took over this immuneACCESS table, retaining in-frame rearrangements with V and J assigned. Such tables are incomplete; in checked studies, under half of the missing clones stem from an unresolved V gene, and the remainder is unexplained. The DNA was the basis for D and trimming; V, J and clone size are from that table. In this sample the table shows about 26,000 clones, roughly 89% of which occur a single time. The ten largest clones take up around 2.8% of the sample.

Here the chain combines TRBV18 and TRBJ2-1; TRBD2 lines up with 9 middle nucleotides. The material sequenced was peripheral blood. The sequence came from a human donor in a cohort sampled during active COVID-19. The CDR3 reads CASSPFFGGGAVYEQFF. In nucleotide form, the sequence is TGTGCCAGCTCACCTTTTTTCGGCGGGGGGGCCGTGTATGAGCAGTTCTTC.